These 15 T cell receptor beta chains were sequenced from one sample in a study of PD-1 blockade in classical Hodgkin lymphoma. The table came from immunoSEQ multiplex PCR; TCRdb's copy has only in-frame clones and leaves some out. This table holds tens of thousands of clones, 80% to 90% found once. The patients all showed relapse after autologous stem cell transplantation, while their brentuximab vedotin exposure varied. The material sequenced was peripheral blood mononuclear cells (PBMCs), taken before the second cycle of nivolumab. The receptors stem from a human donor with classical Hodgkin lymphoma.

The chain combines TRBV7-3 with TRBJ2-7; D gene unclear. V was pared by 2 bases and J by 0 bases, with 8 bases between. The CDR3 length is 14 residues. CDR1 and CDR2 (germline): SGHTA, FQGTGA. The CDR3 bases are TGTGCCAGCAGCTTACTAGGCCCCTCCTACGAGCAGTACTTC. Amino acids: CASSLLGPSYEQYF.

The chain employs TRBV2 and TRBJ2-7; D ambiguous. There are 13 residues in the CDR3. Trimming pared 3 bases from V and 0 bases from J, leaving 6 bases between. Germline assignment: CDR1 SNHLY and CDR2 FYNNEI. CDR3 nucleotide sequence: TGTGCCAGCAGTGAGGTAGACTCCTACGAGCAGTACTTC. Its protein is CASSEVDSYEQYF.

This chain uses TRBV21-1 with TRBJ2-5; the table's D call, TRBD2, has no DNA check behind it. TRBV21-1 is given as a pseudogene. CDR3 size: 18 residues. The CDR3 bases are TGTGCCAGCAGAACTAGCGGGGGGGCCTTCAAAGTCCAAGAGACCCAGTACTTC. Translating gives CASRTSGGAFKVQETQYF.

The rearrangement links TRBV4-2 to TRBJ1-4, with 7 bases aligning to TRBD1. This CDR3 is 17 amino acids long. Germline V gene data show CDR1 as LGHNA and CDR2 as YNFKEQ. The trim removed 1 base at V and 6 bases at J, leaving 11 bases unmatched. CDR3 bases: TGTGCCAGCAGCCAAGCCCTGATCGGGACAGATTATGAAAAACTGTTTTTT. It encodes CASSQALIGTDYEKLFF.

V and J are TRBV5-1 and TRBJ2-1, with no clear D. Germline V gene lookup returns CDR1 SGHRS and CDR2 YFSETQ. There are 14 residues in the CDR3. Deletions cut 0 bases from V and 5 bases from J, with 9 bases between. The CDR3 sequence is CASSLDVTDNEQFF. CDR3 bases: TGCGCCAGCAGCTTGGATGTTACAGACAATGAGCAGTTCTTC.

This clone was detected once. CDR3 in DNA: TGTGCCATCAGTGAGTGGGGGGGACAGGGTTCCCAAGAGACCCAGTACTTC. Protein product: CAISEWGGQGSQETQYF. The chain is built from TRBV10-3 and TRBJ2-5, with 9 bases identical to TRBD1. V lost 1 base to trimming and J lost 1 base; unmatched junction nucleotides: 7. CDR3 length equals 17 residues. Germline CDR1 ENHRY, CDR2 SYGVKD.

The chain carries TRBV7-2 and TRBJ2-7; 14 positions match TRBD2. CDR3 length: 16 amino acids. Trimming took 2 bases from V and 6 from J; bases not matched to a gene: 6. Germline CDR1 is SGHTA and CDR2 is FQGNSA. The CDR3 DNA reads TGTGCCAGCAGCTTAAACCCCGGACTAGCGGGGGGCGAGCAGTACTTC. Translated: CASSLNPGLAGGEQYF.

The chain combines TRBV7-8 with TRBJ1-3; D may be TRBD1 (6 bases). The CDR3 is 14 amino acids. The V gene lost 5 bases and the J gene lost 3 bases, with 11 bases spanning the gap. In germline, CDR1 is SGHVS, CDR2 FQNEAQ. The DNA of the CDR3 is TGTGCCAGCAGCCCCAACAGGGTTGGAAACACCATATATTTT. This gives the protein CASSPNRVGNTIYF.

The chain employs TRBV5-4 and TRBJ2-5; D is uncertain. Germline lookup yields CDR1 SGHNT and CDR2 YYREEE (reference sequence). The V end lost 4 bases, the J end lost 3 bases, and 10 bases lay between the germline ends. CDR3 length: 13 residues. CDR3 protein: CASSGVGEETQYF. The CDR3 DNA is TGTGCCAGCAGCGGGGTGGGTGAAGAGACCCAGTACTTC. Drawing the rest from reference TRBV5-4 and TRBJ2-5, the complete variable domain is ETGVTQSPTHLIKTRGQQVTLRCSSQSGHNTVSWYQQALGQGPQFIFQYYREEENGRGNFPPRFSGLQFPNYSSELNVNALELDDSALYLCASSGVGEETQYFGPGTRLLVL.

This chain uses TRBV9 with TRBJ2-2; 10 nucleotides match TRBD2. The CDR3 covers 17 residues. The trim removed 4 bases at V and 0 bases at J, leaving 6 bases unmatched. Germline assignment: CDR1 SGDLS and CDR2 YYNGEE. In DNA form, the CDR3 reads TGTGCCAGCAGCCAACCTCTAGCGGGGGCGAACACCGGGGAGCTGTTTTTT. The encoded protein is CASSQPLAGANTGELFF.

In regard to this clone: One end of the junction does not line up with germline, which may come from a read error. The same CDR3 arises from other DNA sequences in this sample as well. V is TRBV27 and J is TRBJ2-7, with D possibly called TRBD1 or TRBD2 (5 bases each). The germline V gene has CDR1 MNHEY and CDR2 SMNVEV (reference sequence). CDR3 length equals 14 residues. CDR3 sequence (DNA): TGCGCCAGCAGCCCCGGGGCAGTAACCTACGAGCAGTACTTC. Translating it yields CASSPGAVTYEQYF.

The chain recombines TRBV5-4 with TRBJ1-1; 7 nucleotides match TRBD1. The CDR3 is made up of 15 amino acids. The J segment lost 3 bases and the V segment lost 6 bases, leaving 11 bases of the junction unmatched. The germline CDR1 and CDR2 sequences are SGHNT and YYREEE (reference sequence). DNA for the CDR3: TGTGCCAGCAACATTAATGGCAGGGGGGACACTGAAGCTTTCTTT. It translates to CASNINGRGDTEAFF.

The chain joins TRBV19 to TRBJ2-6, with D unresolved. The CDR3 has 14 amino acids. Germline-derived CDR1 and CDR2 are LNHDA and SQIVND (reference sequence). The V end lost 11 bases, the J end lost 0 bases, and 11 bases lay between the germline ends. In DNA, the CDR3 is TGTGCCTCCTGCATGGTCTCTGGGGCCAACGTCCTGACTTTC. Amino acid sequence: CASCMVSGANVLTF. Based on the CDR3 plus reference TRBV19 and TRBJ2-6, the full variable domain is DGGITQSPKYLFRKEGQNVTLSCEQNLNHDAMYWYRQDPGQGLRLIYYSQIVNDFQKGDIAEGYSVSREKKESFPLTVTSAQKNPTAFYLCASCMVSGANVLTFGAGSRLTVL.

The chain employs TRBV6-5 and TRBJ2-7; TRBD1 is a possible D gene (6 bases). V shed 2 bases and J shed 9 bases, with 17 bases lying between them. Germline V lookup: CDR1 MNHEY, CDR2 SVGAGI. This CDR3 has 14 residues. The DNA for the CDR3 is TGTGCCAGCAGTTACGGGGGTGGGGGCGTTGGGCAGTACTTC. It codes for CASSYGGGGVGQYF.

This sequence joins TRBV7-9 and TRBJ2-3; D is unresolved. Germline assignment: CDR1 SEHNR and CDR2 FQNEAQ (reference sequence). This CDR3 has 16 amino acids. Deletions cut 8 bases from V and 0 bases from J, with 18 bases between. The CDR3 nucleotides read TGTGCCAGCGCGACCCGCCTACCGGCCAGCACAGATACGCAGTATTTT. This gives the protein CASATRLPASTDTQYF.